The clone carrying this T cell receptor (beta chain) has ten or more counts. This CDR3 spans 15 amino acids. Trimming removed 5 bases from V and 5 bases from J; junction bases left unmatched: 10. Germline V gene lookup returns CDR1 SGHVS and CDR2 FNYEAQ. TCRdb analysed the PCR reads with MiXCR anew, one entry per CDR3 protein. The sample lists about half a million distinct CDR3 sequences, 20% to 25% occurring once. This entry is derived from a study of molecular identifiers for immune sequencing clone quantification. This clonotype originated in a human donor in good health. Some libraries in this study had Jurkat cell RNA spiked in. V usage is TRBV7-6 and J usage is TRBJ2-7, with 9 bases identical to TRBD1. The source material was naive CD8+ T cells from blood, with Jurkat cell RNA spiked in. Noted subset: FACS-sorted CD8+CD4-CCR7+CD45RA+ naive T cells. CDR3 in DNA: TGTGCCAGCAGCCCCTTTGGACAGGGGTACGACGAGCAGTACTTC. Its translation: CASSPFGQGYDEQYF.